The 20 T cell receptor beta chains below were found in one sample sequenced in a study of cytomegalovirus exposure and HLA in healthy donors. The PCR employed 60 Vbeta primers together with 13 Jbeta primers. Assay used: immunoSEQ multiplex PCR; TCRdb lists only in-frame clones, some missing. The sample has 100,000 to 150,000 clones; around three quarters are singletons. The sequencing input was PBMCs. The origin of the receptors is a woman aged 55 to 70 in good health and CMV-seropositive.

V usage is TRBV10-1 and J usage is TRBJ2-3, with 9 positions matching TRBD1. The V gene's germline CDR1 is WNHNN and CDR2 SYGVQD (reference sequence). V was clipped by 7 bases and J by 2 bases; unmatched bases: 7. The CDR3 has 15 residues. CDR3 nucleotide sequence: TGCGCCAGCACCAAGACAGGGGGGCCCACAGATACGCAGTATTTT. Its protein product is CASTKTGGPTDTQYF.

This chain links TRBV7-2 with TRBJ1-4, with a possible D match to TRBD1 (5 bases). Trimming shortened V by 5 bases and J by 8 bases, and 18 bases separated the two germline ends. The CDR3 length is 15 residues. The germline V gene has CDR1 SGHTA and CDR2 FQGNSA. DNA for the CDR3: TGTGCCAGCAGCCTAAAGACAGACCCTTGGGAAAAACTGTTTTTT. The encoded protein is CASSLKTDPWEKLFF.

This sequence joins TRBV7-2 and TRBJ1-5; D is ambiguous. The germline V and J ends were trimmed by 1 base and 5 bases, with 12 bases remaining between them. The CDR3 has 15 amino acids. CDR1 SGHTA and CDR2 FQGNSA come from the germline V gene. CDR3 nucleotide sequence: TGTGCCAGCAGCTTAGAAGCCTTCTCTTATCAGCCCCAGCATTTT. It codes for CASSLEAFSYQPQHF.

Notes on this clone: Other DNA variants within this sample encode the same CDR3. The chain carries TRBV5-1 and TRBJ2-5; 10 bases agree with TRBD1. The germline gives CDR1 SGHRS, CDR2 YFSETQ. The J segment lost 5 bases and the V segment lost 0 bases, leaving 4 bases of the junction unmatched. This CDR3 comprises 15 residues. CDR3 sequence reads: CASSLGQGARETQYF. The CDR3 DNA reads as TGCGCCAGCAGCTTGGGACAGGGGGCAAGGGAGACCCAGTACTTC.

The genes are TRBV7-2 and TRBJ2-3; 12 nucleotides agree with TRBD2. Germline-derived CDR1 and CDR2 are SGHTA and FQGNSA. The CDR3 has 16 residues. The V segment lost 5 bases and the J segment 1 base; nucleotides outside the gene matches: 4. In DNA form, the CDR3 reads TGTGCCAGCAGCAGGACTAGCGGGGTGGGCACAGATACGCAGTATTTT. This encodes CASSRTSGVGTDTQYF.

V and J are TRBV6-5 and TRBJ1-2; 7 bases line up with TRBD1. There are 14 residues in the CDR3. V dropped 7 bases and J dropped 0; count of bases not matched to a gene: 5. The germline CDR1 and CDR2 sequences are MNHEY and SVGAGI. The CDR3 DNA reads TGTGCCAGCAATGACAGGGCAGCTAACTATGGCTACACCTTC. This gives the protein CASNDRAANYGYTF.

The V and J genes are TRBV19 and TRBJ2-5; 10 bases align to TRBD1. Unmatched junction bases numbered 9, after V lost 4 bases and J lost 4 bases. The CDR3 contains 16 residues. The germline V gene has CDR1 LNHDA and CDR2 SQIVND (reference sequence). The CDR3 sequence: CASSKSGDRGLETQYF. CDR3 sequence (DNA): TGTGCCAGTAGTAAATCGGGGGACAGGGGATTAGAGACCCAGTACTTC.

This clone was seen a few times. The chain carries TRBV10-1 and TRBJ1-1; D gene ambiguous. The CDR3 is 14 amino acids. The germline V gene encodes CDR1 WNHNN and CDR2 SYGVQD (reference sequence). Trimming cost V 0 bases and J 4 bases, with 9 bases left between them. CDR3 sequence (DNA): TGCGCCAGCAGTGAGTCGGAGGGTCCCACTGAAGCTTTCTTT. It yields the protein CASSESEGPTEAFF.

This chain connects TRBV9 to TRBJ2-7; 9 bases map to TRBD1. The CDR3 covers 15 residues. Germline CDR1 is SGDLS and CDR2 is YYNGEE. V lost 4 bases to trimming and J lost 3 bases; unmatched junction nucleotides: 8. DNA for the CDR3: TGTGCCAGCAGCATAACCGGGACAGGGTTCTACGAGCAGTACTTC. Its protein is CASSITGTGFYEQYF.

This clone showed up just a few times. CDR3 nucleotides: TGTGCCAGCAGCTTGATAATGACAGGCCAAGAGACCCAGTACTTC. Translation gives CASSLIMTGQETQYF. The V gene is TRBV11-1, the J gene TRBJ2-5; weak D call: TRBD1 (6 bases). The CDR3 has 15 amino acids. Trimming removed 3 bases from V and 1 base from J, with 12 bases in between. Looked up from germline, CDR1 is SGHAT and CDR2 is FQDESV (reference sequence).

The CDR3 is CASSYPGGSEQYF. The CDR3 bases are TGTGCCAGCAGTTACCCGGGGGGGAGCGAGCAGTACTTC. This chain links TRBV6-5 with TRBJ2-7, with TRBD2 matching over 8 bases. Germline V gene sequence: CDR1 MNHEY, CDR2 SVGAGI. The CDR3 length is 13 residues. Trimming removed 2 bases from V and 6 bases from J; junction bases left unmatched: 3.

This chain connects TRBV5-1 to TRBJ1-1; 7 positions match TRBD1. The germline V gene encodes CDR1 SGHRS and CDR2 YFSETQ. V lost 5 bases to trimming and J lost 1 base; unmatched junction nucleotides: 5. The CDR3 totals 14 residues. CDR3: CASSPDRTNTEAFF. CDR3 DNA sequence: TGCGCCAGCAGTCCGGACAGGACGAACACTGAAGCTTTCTTT.

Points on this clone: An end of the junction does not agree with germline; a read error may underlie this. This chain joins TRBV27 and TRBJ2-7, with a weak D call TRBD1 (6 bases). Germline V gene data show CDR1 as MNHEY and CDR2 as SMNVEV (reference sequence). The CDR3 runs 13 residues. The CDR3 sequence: CASSVSQGYEQYF. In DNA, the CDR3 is TGTGCCAGCAGTGTATCACAGGGTTACGAGCAGTACTTC.

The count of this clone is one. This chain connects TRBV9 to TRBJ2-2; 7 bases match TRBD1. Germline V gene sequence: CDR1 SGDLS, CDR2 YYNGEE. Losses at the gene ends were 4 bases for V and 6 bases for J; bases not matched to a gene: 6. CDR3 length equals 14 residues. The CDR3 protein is CASSTRQGAGELFF. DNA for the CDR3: TGTGCCAGCAGCACCCGACAGGGCGCCGGGGAGCTGTTTTTT.

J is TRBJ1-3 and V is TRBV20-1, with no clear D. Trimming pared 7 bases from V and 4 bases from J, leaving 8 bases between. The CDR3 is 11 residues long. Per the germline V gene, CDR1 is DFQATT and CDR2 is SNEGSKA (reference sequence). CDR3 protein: CSVAGGNTIYF. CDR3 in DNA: TGCAGTGTTGCGGGGGGAAACACCATATATTTT.

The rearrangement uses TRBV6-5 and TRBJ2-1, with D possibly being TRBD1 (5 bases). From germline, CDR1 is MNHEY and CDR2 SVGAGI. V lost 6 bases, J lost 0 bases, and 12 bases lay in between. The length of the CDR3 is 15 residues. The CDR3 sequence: CASSPTVGSYNEQFF. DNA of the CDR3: TGTGCCAGCAGCCCGACAGTGGGCTCCTACAATGAGCAGTTCTTC.

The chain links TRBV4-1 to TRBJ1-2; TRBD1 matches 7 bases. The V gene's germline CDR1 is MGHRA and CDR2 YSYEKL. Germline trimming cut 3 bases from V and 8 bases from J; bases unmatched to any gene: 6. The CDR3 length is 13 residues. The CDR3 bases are TGCGCCAGCAGCCAGGAACAGGGGAGAGGCTACACCTTC. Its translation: CASSQEQGRGYTF.

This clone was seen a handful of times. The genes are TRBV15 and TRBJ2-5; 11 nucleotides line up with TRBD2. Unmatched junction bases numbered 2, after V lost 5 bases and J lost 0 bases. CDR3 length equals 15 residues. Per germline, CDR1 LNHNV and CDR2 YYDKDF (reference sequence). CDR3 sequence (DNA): TGTGCCACCAGCCCACTAGCGGGGGACCAAGAGACCCAGTACTTC. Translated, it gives CATSPLAGDQETQYF.

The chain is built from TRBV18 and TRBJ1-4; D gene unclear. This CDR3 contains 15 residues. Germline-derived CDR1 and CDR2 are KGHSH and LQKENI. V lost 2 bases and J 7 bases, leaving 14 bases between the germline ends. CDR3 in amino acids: CASSPRQVLAEKLFF. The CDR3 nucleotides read TGTGCCAGCTCACCAAGGCAGGTTCTTGCTGAAAAACTGTTTTTT. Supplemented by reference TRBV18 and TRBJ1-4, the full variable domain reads NAGVMQNPRHLVRRRGQEARLRCSPMKGHSHVYWYRQLPEEGLKFMVYLQKENIIDESGMPKERFSAEFPKEGPSILRIQQVVRGDSAAYFCASSPRQVLAEKLFFGSGTQLSVL.

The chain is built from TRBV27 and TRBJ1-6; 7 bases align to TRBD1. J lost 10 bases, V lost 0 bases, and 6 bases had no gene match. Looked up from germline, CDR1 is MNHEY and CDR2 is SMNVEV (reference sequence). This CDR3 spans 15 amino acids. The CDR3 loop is CASSLSPGGGSPLHF. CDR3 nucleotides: TGTGCCAGCAGTTTATCGCCAGGGGGAGGCTCACCCCTCCACTTT.